This TCR beta chain comes out of a study of T cell responses to AZD1222 COVID-19 vaccine. TCRdb keeps only in-frame clones here, not all; method: immunoSEQ multiplex PCR. The sample has about 120,000 clones; roughly 92% are singletons. V dropped 0 bases and J dropped 7 bases, with 9 bases sitting between them. Germline values: CDR1 SGHAT, CDR2 FQNNGV. This CDR3 contains 14 residues. This TCR came from an adult who received the AZD1222 COVID-19 vaccine. This chain joins TRBV11-2 and TRBJ2-2; no definite D call. Sequenced here: peripheral blood, sampled 28 days after the second AZD1222 dose. The CDR3 DNA sequence: TGTGCCAGCAGCTTAGAGTCCCGAGGCGGGGAGCTGTTTTTT. Protein product: CASSLESRGGELFF.